This T cell receptor beta chain was sequenced during a study of human T cells and chemical hapten exposure. Trimming shortened V by 0 bases and J by 1 base, and 7 bases separated the two germline ends. This CDR3 comprises 15 residues. CDR1 is SGHRS and CDR2 is YFSETQ in the germline V gene. This clonotype occurred a few times. Time point here: healthy volunteer bleed at 6 weeks. Whole blood that had not been fractionated was the source of extracted total RNA. Unique molecular identifiers were attached to individual cDNA molecules during library preparation. Per the original methods: TCRs per sample had a median of approximately 98,000 and ranged from about 20,000 to 700,000. A single record per CDR3 protein comes from TCRdb applying MiXCR to the RACE reads. In this record, the V and J calls reflect TCRdb's handling and not the investigators' own analysis. The sample has some 40,000 distinct CDR3 sequences, around 3.4% seen once; the top ten hold around 6%.

Material: whole blood. The sequence was collected from a human donor in good health. Some clones in this sample may be carry-over from other donors' samples. The chain uses TRBV5-1 and TRBJ2-2; D perhaps matches TRBD2 (5 bases). The CDR3 DNA reads as TGCGCCAGCAGCTTGGGACTAATGAACACCGGGGAGCTGTTTTTT. It is translated as CASSLGLMNTGELFF.